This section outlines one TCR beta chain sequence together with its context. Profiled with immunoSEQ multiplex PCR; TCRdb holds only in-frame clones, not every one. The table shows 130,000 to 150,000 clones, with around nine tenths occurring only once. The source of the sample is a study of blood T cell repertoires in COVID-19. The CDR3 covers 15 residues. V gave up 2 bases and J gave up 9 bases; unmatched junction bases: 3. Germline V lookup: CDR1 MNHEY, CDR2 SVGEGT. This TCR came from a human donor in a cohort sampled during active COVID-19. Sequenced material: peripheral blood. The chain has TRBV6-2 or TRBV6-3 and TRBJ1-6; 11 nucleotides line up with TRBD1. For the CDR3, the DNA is TGTGCCAGCAGTTACATGGGACAGGGGGTTTCACCCCTCCACTTT. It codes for CASSYMGQGVSPLHF.